These T cell receptor beta chains were read from a single sample in a study of blood T cells in healthy people across ages. MiXCR was run by TCRdb on the 5' RACE reads, yielding one entry per CDR3 protein. Of about 1.4 million distinct CDR3 sequences listed, approximately 59% are singletons. Sequenced: blood. The receptors were gathered from a man aged 18 to 30 in good health. The CDR3 runs from the conserved cysteine through the conserved F or W. The order of the fields is J gene, clone size, D gene, V gene, CDR3 protein, CDR3 DNA. D genes are given only for firm matches. Clone size is not always given. Where it is, it says once, few, many or a class for expanded clones.

TRBJ2-1 | NA | NA | TRBV5-1 | CAGSLWGDEQFF | TGCGCCGGCAGCTTGTGGGGAGATGAGCAGTTCTTC
TRBJ2-1 | NA | TRBD2 | TRBV4-2 | CASSQVISAGATSYNEQFF | TGTGCCAGCAGCCAAGTTATTTCAGCGGGAGCTACCTCCTACAATGAGCAGTTCTTC
TRBJ2-7 | NA | TRBD1 | TRBV4-3 | CASSQAQGGEAEQYF | TGCGCCAGCAGCCAAGCGCAAGGGGGCGAGGCCGAGCAGTACTTC
TRBJ2-5 | NA | NA | TRBV4-1 | CASSQGEGSIVETQYF | TGCGCCAGCAGCCAAGGGGAAGGTTCTATCGTGGAGACCCAGTACTTC
TRBJ2-1 | NA | NA | TRBV12-3/TRBV12-4 | CASSLAGTSTYNEQFF | TGTGCCAGCAGCTTAGCCGGGACGAGTACCTACAATGAGCAGTTCTTC
TRBJ2-7 | few | TRBD2 | TRBV9 | CASSVALLAGSYEQYF | TGTGCCAGCAGCGTAGCTCTACTAGCGGGCTCCTACGAGCAGTACTTC
TRBJ1-2 | NA | NA | TRBV13 | CASSLAVRDGGGYTF | TGTGCCAGCAGCTTAGCCGTTCGGGACGGAGGAGGCTACACCTTC
TRBJ2-3 | NA | TRBD2 | TRBV6-5 | CASSSHSGITDTQYF | TGTGCCAGCAGTTCTCATAGCGGGATCACAGATACGCAGTATTTT
TRBJ2-1 | NA | TRBD2 | TRBV4-1 | CASSRSPGTSGGDEQFF | TGCGCCAGCAGCCGATCTCCCGGGACTAGCGGGGGGGATGAGCAGTTCTTC
TRBJ1-1 | NA | NA | TRBV12-3/TRBV12-4 | CASSLGVMNTEAFF | TGTGCCAGCAGTTTAGGGGTCATGAACACTGAAGCTTTCTTT
TRBJ2-1 | NA | NA | TRBV6-2/TRBV6-3 | CASSYSRGLSPRNEQFF | TGTGCCAGCAGTTACTCCAGGGGACTGTCCCCGCGCAATGAGCAGTTCTTC
TRBJ2-4 | NA | NA | TRBV9 | CASSVGKEQYF | TGTGCCAGCAGCGTAGGAAAAGAGCAGTACTTC
TRBJ2-1 | NA | TRBD2 | TRBV29-1 | CSVSTSGSYNEQFF | TGCAGCGTTTCCACTAGCGGATCCTACAATGAGCAGTTCTTC
TRBJ2-7 | NA | NA | TRBV2 | CARGQVPSYEQYF | TGTGCCAGGGGGCAGGTGCCCTCCTACGAGCAGTACTTC
TRBJ2-7 | NA | TRBD1 | TRBV20-1 | CSAGDRVGLSSYEQYF | TGCAGTGCTGGGGACAGGGTTGGATTATCGTCCTACGAGCAGTACTTC
TRBJ2-1 | NA | NA | TRBV7-6 | CASSFAGSNEQFF | TGTGCCAGCAGCTTTGCCGGGAGCAATGAGCAGTTCTTC
TRBJ1-2 | once | NA | TRBV9 | CASSVETYGYTF | TGTGCCAGCAGCGTAGAAACCTATGGCTACACCTTC